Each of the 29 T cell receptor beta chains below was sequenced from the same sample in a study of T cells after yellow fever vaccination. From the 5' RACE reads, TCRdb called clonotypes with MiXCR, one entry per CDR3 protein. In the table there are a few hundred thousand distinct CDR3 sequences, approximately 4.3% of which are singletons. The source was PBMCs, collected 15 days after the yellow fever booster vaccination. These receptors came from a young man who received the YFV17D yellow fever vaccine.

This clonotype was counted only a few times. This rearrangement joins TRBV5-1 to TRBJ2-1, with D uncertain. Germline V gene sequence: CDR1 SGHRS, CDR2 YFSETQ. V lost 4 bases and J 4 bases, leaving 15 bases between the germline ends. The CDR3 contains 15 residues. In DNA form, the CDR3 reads TGCGCCAGCAGCCCCATAGAACTTAATTACAATGAGCAGTTCTTC. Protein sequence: CASSPIELNYNEQFF.

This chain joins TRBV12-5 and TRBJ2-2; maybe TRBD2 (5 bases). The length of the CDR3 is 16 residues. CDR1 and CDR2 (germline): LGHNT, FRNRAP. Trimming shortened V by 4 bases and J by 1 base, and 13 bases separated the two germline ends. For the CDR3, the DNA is TGTGCTAGTGGTTCCCCGACCGGGAAGAACACCGGGGAGCTGTTTTTT. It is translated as CASGSPTGKNTGELFF. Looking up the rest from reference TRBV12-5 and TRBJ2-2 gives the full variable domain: DARVTQTPRHKVTEMGQEVTMRCQPILGHNTVFWYRQTMMQGLELLAYFRNRAPLDDSGMPKDRFSAEMPDATLATLKIQPSEPRDSAVYFCASGSPTGKNTGELFFGEGSRLTVL.

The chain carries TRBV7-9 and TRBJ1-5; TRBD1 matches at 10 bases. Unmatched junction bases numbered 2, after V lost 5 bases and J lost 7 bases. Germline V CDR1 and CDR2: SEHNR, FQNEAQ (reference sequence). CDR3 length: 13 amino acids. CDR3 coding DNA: TGTGCCAGCAGCAGGGGACAGGGGCAGCCCCAGCATTTT. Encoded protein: CASSRGQGQPQHF.

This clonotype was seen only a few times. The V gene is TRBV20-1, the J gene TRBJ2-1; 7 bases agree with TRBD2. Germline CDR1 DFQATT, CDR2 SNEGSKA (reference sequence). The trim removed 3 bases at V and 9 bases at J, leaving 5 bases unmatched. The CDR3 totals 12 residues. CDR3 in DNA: TGCAGTGCTAGGGGGGGGATAGCTGAGCAGTTCTTC. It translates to CSARGGIAEQFF.

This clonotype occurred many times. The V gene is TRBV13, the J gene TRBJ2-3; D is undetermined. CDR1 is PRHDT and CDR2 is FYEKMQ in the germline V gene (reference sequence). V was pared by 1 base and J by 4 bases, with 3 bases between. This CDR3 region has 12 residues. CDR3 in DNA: TGTGCCAGCAGCTTAGACGCAGATACGCAGTATTTT. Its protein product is CASSLDADTQYF.

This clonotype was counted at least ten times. The CDR3 DNA is TGTGCCAGCAGTGTCGCGTCCGTGGCAGACCCATACAATGAGCAGTTCTTC. The encoded protein is CASSVASVADPYNEQFF. J is TRBJ2-1 and V is TRBV6-2 or TRBV6-3; D not certain. The CDR3 totals 17 residues. Germline V gene sequence: CDR1 MNHEY, CDR2 SVGEGT. Trimming stripped 5 bases from V and 4 bases from J, with 21 bases between.

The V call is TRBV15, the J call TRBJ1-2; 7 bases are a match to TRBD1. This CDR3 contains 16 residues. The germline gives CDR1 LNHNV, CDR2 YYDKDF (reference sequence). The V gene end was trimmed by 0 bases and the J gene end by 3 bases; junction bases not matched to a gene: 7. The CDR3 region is CATSRDKGQYHYGYTF. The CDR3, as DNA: TGTGCCACCAGCAGAGATAAGGGACAGTACCACTATGGCTACACCTTC.

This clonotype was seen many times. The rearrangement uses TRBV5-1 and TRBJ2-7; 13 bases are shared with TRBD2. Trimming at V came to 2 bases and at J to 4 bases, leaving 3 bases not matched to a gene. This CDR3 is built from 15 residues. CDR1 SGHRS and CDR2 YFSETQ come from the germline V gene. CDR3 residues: CASSFGLAGEYEQYV. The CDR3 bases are TGCGCCAGCAGCTTCGGACTAGCGGGGGAATACGAGCAGTACGTC.

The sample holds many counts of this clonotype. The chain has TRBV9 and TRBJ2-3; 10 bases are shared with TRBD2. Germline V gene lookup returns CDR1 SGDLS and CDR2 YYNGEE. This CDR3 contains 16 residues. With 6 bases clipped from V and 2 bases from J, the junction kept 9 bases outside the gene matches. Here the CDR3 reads CASNRIAGGSTDTQYF. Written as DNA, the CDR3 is TGTGCCAGCAACAGAATAGCGGGGGGATCCACAGATACGCAGTATTTT.

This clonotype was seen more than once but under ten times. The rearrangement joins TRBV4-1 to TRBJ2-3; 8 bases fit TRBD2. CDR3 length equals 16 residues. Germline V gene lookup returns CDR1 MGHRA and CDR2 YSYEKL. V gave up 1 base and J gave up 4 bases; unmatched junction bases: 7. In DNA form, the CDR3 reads TGCGCCAGCAGCCAAGTCGAGCGGGGGAGGTCAGATACGCAGTATTTT. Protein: CASSQVERGRSDTQYF.

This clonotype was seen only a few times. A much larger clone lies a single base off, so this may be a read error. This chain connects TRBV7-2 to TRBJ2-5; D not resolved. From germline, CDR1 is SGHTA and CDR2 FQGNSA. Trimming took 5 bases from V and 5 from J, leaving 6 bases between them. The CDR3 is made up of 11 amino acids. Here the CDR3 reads CASSPHETQYF. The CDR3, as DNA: TGTGCCAGCAGCCCTCACGAGACCCAGTACTTC. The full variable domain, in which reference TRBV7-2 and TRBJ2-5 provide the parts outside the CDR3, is GAGVSQSPSNKVTEKGKDVELRCDPISGHTALYWYRQSLGQGLEFLIYFQGNSAPDKSGLPSDRFSAERTGGSVSTLTIQRTQQEDSAVYLCASSPHETQYFGPGTRLLVL.

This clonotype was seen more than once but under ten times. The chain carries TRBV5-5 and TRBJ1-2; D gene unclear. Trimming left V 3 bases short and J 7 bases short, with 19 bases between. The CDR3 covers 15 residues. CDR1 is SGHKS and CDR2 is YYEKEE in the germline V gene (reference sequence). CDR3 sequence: CASSSSDSPTGGYTF. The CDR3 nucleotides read TGTGCCAGCAGCTCGTCGGACTCCCCTACGGGTGGCTACACCTTC.

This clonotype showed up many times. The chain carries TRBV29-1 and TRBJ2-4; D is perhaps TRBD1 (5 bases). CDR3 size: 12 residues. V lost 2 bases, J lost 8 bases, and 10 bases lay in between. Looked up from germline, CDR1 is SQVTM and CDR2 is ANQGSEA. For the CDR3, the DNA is TGCAGCGTTGAATCAGGGATGGACATTCAGTACTTC. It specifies CSVESGMDIQYF.

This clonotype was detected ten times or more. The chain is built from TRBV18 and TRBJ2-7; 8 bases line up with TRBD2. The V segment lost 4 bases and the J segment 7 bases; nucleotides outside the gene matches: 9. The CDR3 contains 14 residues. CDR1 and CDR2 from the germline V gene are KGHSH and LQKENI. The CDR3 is CASSLSGDASEQYF. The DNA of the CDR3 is TGTGCCAGCTCACTTAGCGGGGATGCTAGTGAGCAGTACTTC.

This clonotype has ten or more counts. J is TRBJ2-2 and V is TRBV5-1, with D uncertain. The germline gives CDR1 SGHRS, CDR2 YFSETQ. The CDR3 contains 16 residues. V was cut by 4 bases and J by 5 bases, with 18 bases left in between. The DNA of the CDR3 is TGCGCCAGCAGCATGGCGGTCGGTCGCGAGACCGGGGAGCTGTTTTTT. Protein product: CASSMAVGRETGELFF.

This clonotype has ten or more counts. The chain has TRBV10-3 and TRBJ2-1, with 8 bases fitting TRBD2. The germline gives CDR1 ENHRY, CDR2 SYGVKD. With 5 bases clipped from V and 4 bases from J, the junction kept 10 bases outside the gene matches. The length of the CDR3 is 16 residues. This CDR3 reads CAISLIAGNSYNEQFF. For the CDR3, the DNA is TGTGCCATCAGTTTAATAGCGGGGAACTCATACAATGAGCAGTTCTTC.

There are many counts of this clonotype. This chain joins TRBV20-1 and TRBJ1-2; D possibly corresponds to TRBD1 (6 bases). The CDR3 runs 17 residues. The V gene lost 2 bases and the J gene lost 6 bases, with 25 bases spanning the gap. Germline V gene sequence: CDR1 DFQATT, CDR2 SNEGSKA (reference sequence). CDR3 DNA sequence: TGCAGTGCTAGAATTCAGGACCCCTTTAGGGACACGGATGGCTACACCTTC. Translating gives CSARIQDPFRDTDGYTF.

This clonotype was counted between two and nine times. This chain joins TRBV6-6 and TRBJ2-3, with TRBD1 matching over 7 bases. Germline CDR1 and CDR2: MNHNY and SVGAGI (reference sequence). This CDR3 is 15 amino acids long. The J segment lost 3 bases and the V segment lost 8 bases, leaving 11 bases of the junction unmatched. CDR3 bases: TGTGCCAGCCAAAAGAAGACAGGGTCTACAGATACGCAGTATTTT. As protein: CASQKKTGSTDTQYF.

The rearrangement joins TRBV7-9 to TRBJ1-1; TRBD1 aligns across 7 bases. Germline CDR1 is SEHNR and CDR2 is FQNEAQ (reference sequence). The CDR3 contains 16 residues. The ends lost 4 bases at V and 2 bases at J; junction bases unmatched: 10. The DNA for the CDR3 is TGTGCCAGCAGCTCGGGACCCGGGACAGCTAACACTGAAGCTTTCTTT. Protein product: CASSSGPGTANTEAFF.

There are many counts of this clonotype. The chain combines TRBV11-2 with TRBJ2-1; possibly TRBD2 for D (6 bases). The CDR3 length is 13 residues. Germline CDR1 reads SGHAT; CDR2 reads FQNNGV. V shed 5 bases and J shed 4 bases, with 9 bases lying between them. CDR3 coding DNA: TGTGCCAGCAGCGGGGGGTATTACAATGAGCAGTTCTTC. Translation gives CASSGGYYNEQFF.

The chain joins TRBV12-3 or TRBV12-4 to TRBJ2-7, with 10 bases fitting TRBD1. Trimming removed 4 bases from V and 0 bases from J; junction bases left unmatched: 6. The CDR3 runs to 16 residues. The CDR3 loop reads CASSSTGGDDSYEQYF. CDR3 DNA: TGTGCCAGCAGTTCGACAGGGGGCGATGACTCCTACGAGCAGTACTTC.

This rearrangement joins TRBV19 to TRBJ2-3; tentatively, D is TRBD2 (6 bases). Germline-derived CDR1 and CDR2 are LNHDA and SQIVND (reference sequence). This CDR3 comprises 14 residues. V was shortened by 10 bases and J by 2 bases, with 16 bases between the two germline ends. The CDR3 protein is CATGSAGNTDTQYF. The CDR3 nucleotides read TGTGCCACCGGGTCCGCGGGGAACACAGATACGCAGTATTTT.

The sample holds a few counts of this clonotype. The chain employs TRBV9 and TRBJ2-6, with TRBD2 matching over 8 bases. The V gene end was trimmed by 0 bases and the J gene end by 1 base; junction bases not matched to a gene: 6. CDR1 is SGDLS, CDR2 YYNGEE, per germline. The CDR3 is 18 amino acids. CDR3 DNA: TGTGCCAGCAGCGTAGGCCAGCGGGGGATGTCTGGGGCCAACGTCCTGACTTTC. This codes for CASSVGQRGMSGANVLTF.

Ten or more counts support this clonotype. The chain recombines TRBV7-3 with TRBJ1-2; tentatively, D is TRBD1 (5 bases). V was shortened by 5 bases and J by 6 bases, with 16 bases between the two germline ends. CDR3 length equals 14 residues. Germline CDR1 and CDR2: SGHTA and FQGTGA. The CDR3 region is CASSPGGTRDGYTF. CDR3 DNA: TGTGCCAGCAGCCCCGGCGGGACCCGGGATGGCTACACCTTC.

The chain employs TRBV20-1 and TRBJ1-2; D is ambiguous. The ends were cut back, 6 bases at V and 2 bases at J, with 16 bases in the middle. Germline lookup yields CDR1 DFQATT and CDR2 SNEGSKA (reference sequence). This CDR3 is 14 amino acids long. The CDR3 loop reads CSAQSGRQNYGYTF. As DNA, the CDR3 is TGCAGTGCCCAATCGGGGAGGCAAAACTATGGCTACACCTTC.

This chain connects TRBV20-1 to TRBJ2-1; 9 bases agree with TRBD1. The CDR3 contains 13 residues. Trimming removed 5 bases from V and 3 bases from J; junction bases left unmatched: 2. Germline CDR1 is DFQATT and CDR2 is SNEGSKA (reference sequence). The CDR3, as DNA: TGCAGTGCTGGACAGGGGAACTACAATGAGCAGTTCTTC. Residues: CSAGQGNYNEQFF.

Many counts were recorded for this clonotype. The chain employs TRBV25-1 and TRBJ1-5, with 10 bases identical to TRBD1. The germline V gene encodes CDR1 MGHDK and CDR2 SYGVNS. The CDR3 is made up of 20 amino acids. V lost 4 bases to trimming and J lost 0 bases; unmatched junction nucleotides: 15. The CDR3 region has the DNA TGTGCCAGCAGTGCCTGGGGGACAGGGGTCCCCTCTTATAGCAATCAGCCCCAGCATTTT. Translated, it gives CASSAWGTGVPSYSNQPQHF.

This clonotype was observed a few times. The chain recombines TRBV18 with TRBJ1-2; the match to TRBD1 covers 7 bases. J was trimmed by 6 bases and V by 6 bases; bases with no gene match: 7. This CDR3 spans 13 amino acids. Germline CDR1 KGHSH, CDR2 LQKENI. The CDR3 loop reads CASSQTGTDGYTF. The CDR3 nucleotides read TGTGCCAGCTCCCAGACAGGGACGGATGGCTACACCTTC.

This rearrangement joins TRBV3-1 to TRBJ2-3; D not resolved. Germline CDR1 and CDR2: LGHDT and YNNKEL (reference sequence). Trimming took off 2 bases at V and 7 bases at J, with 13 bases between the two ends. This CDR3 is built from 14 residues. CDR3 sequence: CASSQPRLGNTQYF. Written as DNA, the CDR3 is TGTGCCAGCAGCCAACCCCGACTTGGAAATACGCAGTATTTT.